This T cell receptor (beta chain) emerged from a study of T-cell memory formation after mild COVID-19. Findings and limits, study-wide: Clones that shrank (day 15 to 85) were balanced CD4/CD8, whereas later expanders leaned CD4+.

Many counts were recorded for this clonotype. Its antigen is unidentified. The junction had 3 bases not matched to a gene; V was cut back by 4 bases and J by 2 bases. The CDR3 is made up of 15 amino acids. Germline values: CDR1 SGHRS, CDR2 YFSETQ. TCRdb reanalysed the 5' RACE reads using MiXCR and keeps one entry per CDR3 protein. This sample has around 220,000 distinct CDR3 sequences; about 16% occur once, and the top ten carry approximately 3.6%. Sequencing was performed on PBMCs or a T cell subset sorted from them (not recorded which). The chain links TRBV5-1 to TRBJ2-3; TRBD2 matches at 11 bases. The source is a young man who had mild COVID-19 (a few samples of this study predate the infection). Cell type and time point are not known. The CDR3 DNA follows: TGCGCCAGCAGCATTAGCGGGGGGGACACAGATACGCAGTATTTT. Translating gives CASSISGGDTDTQYF.